These 10 T cell receptor beta chains were all obtained from the same sample, sequenced in a study of blood T cell repertoires in COVID-19. Profiling relied on immunoSEQ multiplex PCR, and the TCRdb table lists in-frame clones only, not all of them. The sample holds some 80,000 clones; approximately 80% are singletons and the top ten take 35% to 40%. Sample: peripheral blood. These receptors were collected from a woman in her seventies with acute or convalescent COVID-19.

V usage is TRBV5-1 and J usage is TRBJ1-1; 10 nucleotides agree with TRBD1. V was clipped by 5 bases and J by 6 bases; unmatched bases: 4. CDR1 SGHRS and CDR2 YFSETQ come from the germline V gene. The CDR3 is made up of 13 amino acids. The CDR3 DNA follows: TGCGCCAGCAGGGGACAGGGGTTACCTGAAGCTTTCTTT. This codes for CASRGQGLPEAFF.

A few counts support this clone. The chain has TRBV15 and TRBJ2-2, with TRBD2 matching 14 bases. After removal of 7 bases from V and 4 bases from J, the junction contained 11 bases not matched to a gene. The CDR3 runs to 18 residues. Germline CDR1 is LNHNV and CDR2 is YYDKDF (reference sequence). The CDR3 region has the DNA TGTGCCACCAAGAAGGGGGGACTAGCGGGAGAGAGCACCGGGGAGCTGTTTTTT. Translating it yields CATKKGGLAGESTGELFF. Drawing the rest from reference TRBV15 and TRBJ2-2, the complete variable domain is DAMVIQNPRYQVTQFGKPVTLSCSQTLNHNVMYWYQQKSSQAPKLLFHYYDKDFNNEADTPDNFQSRRPNTSFCFLDIRSPGLGDTAMYLCATKKGGLAGESTGELFFGEGSRLTVL.

V gene TRBV19 combines with J gene TRBJ1-2; the match to TRBD1 covers 8 bases. The junction had 4 bases not matched to a gene; V was cut back by 4 bases and J by 6 bases. CDR3 length: 13 amino acids. The germline V gene encodes CDR1 LNHDA and CDR2 SQIVND (reference sequence). This CDR3 is CASSKDRGNGYTF. Here the CDR3 DNA reads TGTGCCAGTAGTAAAGACAGGGGAAATGGCTACACCTTC.

This chain uses TRBV18 with TRBJ2-7, with 7 positions matching TRBD1. The V segment lost 3 bases and the J segment 3 bases; nucleotides outside the gene matches: 8. CDR1 is KGHSH and CDR2 is LQKENI in the germline V gene. This CDR3 has 15 residues. The CDR3 DNA follows: TGTGCCAGCTCACCGCCCCGACAGGGTAACTACGAGCAGTACTTC. Encoded protein: CASSPPRQGNYEQYF.

The chain employs TRBV27 and TRBJ1-5; TRBD1 might be the D (6 bases). CDR3 size: 16 residues. Trimming removed 0 bases at V and 2 bases at J, with 11 bases between. CDR1 is MNHEY, CDR2 SMNVEV, per germline (reference sequence). The CDR3 loop reads CASSLSGTRGNQPQHF. The CDR3 DNA reads as TGTGCCAGCAGTTTATCAGGGACAAGGGGCAATCAGCCCCAGCATTTT.

This chain uses TRBV7-9 with TRBJ2-7, with 7 positions matching TRBD2. This CDR3 is 15 amino acids long. Germline lookup yields CDR1 SEHNR and CDR2 FQNEAQ (reference sequence). Germline trimming cut 5 bases from V and 4 bases from J; bases unmatched to any gene: 11. Here the CDR3 DNA reads TGTGCCAGCAGCCGGGACTACCGGAGAAGGTACGAGCAGTACTTC. Its protein product is CASSRDYRRRYEQYF.

This rearrangement joins TRBV2 to TRBJ1-5; possibly TRBD1 for D (6 bases). Trimming removed 4 bases at V and 5 bases at J, with 12 bases between. Germline loops: CDR1 SNHLY, CDR2 FYNNEI. This CDR3 is built from 14 residues. Here the CDR3 reads CASSGGHLDQPQHF. The CDR3 nucleotides read TGTGCCAGCAGTGGGGGACACCTTGATCAGCCCCAGCATTTT. Filled out from reference TRBV2 and TRBJ1-5, the complete variable domain reads EPEVTQTPSHQVTQMGQEVILRCVPISNHLYFYWYRQILGQKVEFLVSFYNNEISEKSEIFDDQFSVERPDGSNFTLKIRSTKLEDSAMYFCASSGGHLDQPQHFGDGTRLSIL.

This chain uses TRBV12-3 or TRBV12-4 with TRBJ2-3; tentatively, D is TRBD1 (6 bases). The CDR3 extends over 13 amino acids. V lost 3 bases, J lost 4 bases, and 8 bases lay in between. The DNA of the CDR3 is TGTGCCAGCAGTTTTGGGACACCAGATACGCAGTATTTT. It translates to CASSFGTPDTQYF.

The chain combines TRBV19 with TRBJ2-5; 8 nucleotides align to TRBD1. V shed 7 bases, J shed 4 bases, and the junction held 8 bases outside the gene matches. The CDR3 length is 14 residues. Germline V gene sequence: CDR1 LNHDA, CDR2 SQIVND (reference sequence). The CDR3 region is CASKFSGGGETQYF. The CDR3 DNA follows: TGTGCCAGTAAATTTTCAGGGGGCGGAGAGACCCAGTACTTC.

V is TRBV24-1 and J is TRBJ2-5; 11 bases map to TRBD2. V shed 5 bases and J 1 base; nucleotides not matched to a gene: 8. CDR3 length: 17 residues. From germline, CDR1 is KGHDR and CDR2 SFDVKD. The CDR3 DNA is TGTGCCACCAGTGCGACCTGGACTAGCGGGCCCCAAGAGACCCAGTACTTC. Encoded protein: CATSATWTSGPQETQYF.